A selection of T cell receptor beta chains follows, all from one sample in a study of cytomegalovirus exposure and HLA in healthy donors. The assay was immunoSEQ multiplex PCR, and TCRdb's table has in-frame clones only and misses some. Of 99,000 or so clones in the sample, 13% to 15% were seen once. The sequenced sample consisted of PBMCs. Receptor source: a female donor in good health and CMV-seronegative. Both conserved end residues are part of each CDR3. The D gene is left open where the match is weak. Clone size is given for some rows only: seen once, a few or many times, or a class if the clone is expanded.

size: few; V: TRBV7-2; J: TRBJ2-5; D: TRBD2; DNA: TGTGCCAGCAGCCGAAGAACCCTAAGACTAGCCCCAGAGACCCAGTACTTC; CDR3: CASSRRTLRLAPETQYF
size: once; V: TRBV15; J: TRBJ2-7; D: -; DNA: TGTGCCACCAGCAGAGATCTACATCCCGGGGTCGGTCACGAGCAGTACTTC; CDR3: CATSRDLHPGVGHEQYF
size: -; V: TRBV7-6; J: TRBJ2-1; D: TRBD1; DNA: TGTGCCAGCAGCGCCGGGACAGGGGGCGCCCAGGATGAGCAGTTCTTC; CDR3: CASSAGTGGAQDEQFF
size: -; V: TRBV23-1; J: TRBJ2-3; D: TRBD2; DNA: TGCGCCAGCAGTCCGGTCCACCAGGTAGCGGGAGACACAGATACGCAGTATTTT; CDR3: CASSPVHQVAGDTDTQYF
size: -; V: TRBV2; J: TRBJ2-3; D: TRBD1; DNA: TGTGCCAGCAGTGAGGACAGGACCACAGATACGCAGTATTTT; CDR3: CASSEDRTTDTQYF
size: few; V: TRBV2; J: TRBJ2-5; D: -; DNA: TGTGCCAGCAGTGTTCAGACTCGGGGGGAGACCCAGTACTTC; CDR3: CASSVQTRGETQYF
size: -; V: TRBV29-1; J: TRBJ2-1; D: TRBD1; DNA: TGCAGCACGAGGGGGCGCGGATACAATGAGCAGTTCTTC; CDR3: CSTRGRGYNEQFF
size: few; V: TRBV5-1; J: TRBJ1-2; D: -; DNA: TGCGCCAGCAGCTACTCAGGGGATACTAACTATGGCTACACCTTC; CDR3: CASSYSGDTNYGYTF
size: -; V: TRBV28; J: TRBJ1-1; D: -; DNA: TGTGCCAGCAGGGCTTTTATTGAAGCTTTCTTT; CDR3: CASRAFIEAFF
size: -; V: TRBV5-4; J: TRBJ2-4; D: -; DNA: TGTGCCAGCAGCTTGCCTGCCAAAAACATTCAGTACTTC; CDR3: CASSLPAKNIQYF
size: -; V: TRBV4-3; J: TRBJ2-2; D: TRBD2; DNA: TGCGCCAGCAGCCTCATGAGGTCTAGCGGGGCCACCGGGGAGCTGTTTTTT; CDR3: CASSLMRSSGATGELFF
size: -; V: TRBV10-3; J: TRBJ1-1; D: TRBD1; DNA: TGTGCCATCAGCGCAGGGGGGCTTTTGAACACTGAAGCTTTCTTT; CDR3: CAISAGGLLNTEAFF
size: few; V: TRBV7-9; J: TRBJ1-2; D: -; DNA: TGTGCCAGCAGCCTAAGTCTGGGTTCGGGATCTGGCTACACCTTC; CDR3: CASSLSLGSGSGYTF
size: few; V: TRBV15; J: TRBJ2-6; D: -; DNA: TGTGCCACCAGTCCCGACACCTCTGGGGCCAACGTCCTGACTTTC; CDR3: CATSPDTSGANVLTF
size: -; V: TRBV28; J: TRBJ1-1; D: -; DNA: TGTGCCAGCAGTCCGGGGCGTAACACAGGGACTGAAGCTTTCTTT; CDR3: CASSPGRNTGTEAFF
size: -; V: TRBV28; J: TRBJ2-3; D: TRBD1; DNA: TGTGCCAGCAACCGAGACAGGGGAAGAGAAGATACGCAGTATTTT; CDR3: CASNRDRGREDTQYF
size: few; V: TRBV15; J: TRBJ1-5; D: TRBD1; DNA: TGTGCCACCAGCAGAGCGGGGACAGGGTACCAGCCCCAGCATTTT; CDR3: CATSRAGTGYQPQHF
size: few; V: TRBV6-5; J: TRBJ2-7; D: TRBD1; DNA: TGTGCCAGCAGAGGCGGGGGACAGGGCGCCTACGAGCAGTACTTC; CDR3: CASRGGGQGAYEQYF
size: few; V: TRBV2; J: TRBJ2-2; D: TRBD1; DNA: TGTGCCAGCAGTGATACCGGGACAGGGACCGGGGAGCTGTTTTTT; CDR3: CASSDTGTGTGELFF
size: few; V: TRBV7-6; J: TRBJ2-2; D: -; DNA: TGTGCCAGCACCCTCTGGGCGGGGCAATCCGGGGAGCTGTTTTTT; CDR3: CASTLWAGQSGELFF
size: few; V: TRBV30; J: TRBJ1-2; D: -; DNA: TGTGCCTGGAGTGTACTCGGGCAGGGGCACTATGGCTACACCTTC; CDR3: CAWSVLGQGHYGYTF
size: few; V: TRBV29-1; J: TRBJ2-3; D: -; DNA: TGCAGCGTTGAGAGTAGGAGGTCAGATACGCAGTATTTT; CDR3: CSVESRRSDTQYF